This entry features one T cell receptor beta chain sequence. This entry belongs to a study of blood T cell repertoires in COVID-19. Study-wide context: Collection of acute and convalescent COVID-19 samples took place in the United States, Italy and Spain.

Original analysis: Amplification from reference gene primers served as the basis for estimated nucleated cell counts. Generated by immunoSEQ multiplex PCR, the TCRdb table keeps only in-frame clones and is missing some. V and J calls plus clone size are reproduced from that table; the DNA served to infer D and trimming. The sample consists of more than 300,000 clones, 88% of them appearing once. This CDR3 is built from 15 residues. V was clipped by 6 bases and J by 0 bases; unmatched bases: 2. CDR1 and CDR2 from the germline V gene are SGHTA and FQGTGA. In Seattle, patients joined the study during active infection and were tracked longitudinally.

This TCR came from a woman in her sixties or seventies with COVID-19, enrolled during active disease. V usage is TRBV7-3 and J usage is TRBJ2-2; TRBD2 aligns across 9 bases. The sequencing input was peripheral blood. The CDR3 nucleotides are TGTGCCAGCAGTCCTAGCGGGACGAACACCGGGGAGCTGTTTTTT. It is translated as CASSPSGTNTGELFF.